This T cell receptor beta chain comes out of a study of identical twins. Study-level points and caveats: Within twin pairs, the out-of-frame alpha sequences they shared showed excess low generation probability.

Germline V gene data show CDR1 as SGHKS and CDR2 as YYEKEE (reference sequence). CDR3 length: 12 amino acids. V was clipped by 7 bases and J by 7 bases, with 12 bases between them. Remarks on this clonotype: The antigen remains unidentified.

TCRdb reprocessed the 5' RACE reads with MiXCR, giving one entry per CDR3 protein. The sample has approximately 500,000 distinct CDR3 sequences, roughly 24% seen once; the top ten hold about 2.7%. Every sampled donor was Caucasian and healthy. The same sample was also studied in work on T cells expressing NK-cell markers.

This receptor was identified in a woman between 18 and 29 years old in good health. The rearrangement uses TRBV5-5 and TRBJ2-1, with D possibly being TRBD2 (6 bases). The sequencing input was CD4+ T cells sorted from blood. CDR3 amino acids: CASVLASNEQFF. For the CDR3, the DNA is TGTGCCAGCGTCCTAGCGTCGAATGAGCAGTTCTTC.